Below, 18 T cell receptor beta chains from the same sample are listed, as sequenced in a study of T cells in Graves' hyperthyroidism and ophthalmopathy. There were TCR beta CDR3 regions amplified from RNA transcripts. First-round RT-PCR of the TCR CDR3 relied on the HTBI primer set. TCRdb processed the multiplex PCR reads anew with MiXCR; each CDR3 protein has one entry. This table has approximately 380,000 distinct CDR3 sequences, about 19% appearing once. Sequencing was performed on blood. These receptors originate from a woman in her late teens or twenties with Graves' hyperthyroidism.

This clonotype was seen repeatedly, ten times or more. The V gene is TRBV20-1, the J gene TRBJ1-1, with D possibly matching TRBD1 (6 bases). Germline V lookup: CDR1 DFQATT, CDR2 SNEGSKA (reference sequence). The CDR3 runs 13 residues. As DNA, the CDR3 is TGCAGCCCCGGGGGCAGCCGGAACACTGAAGCTTTCTTT. Residues: CSPGGSRNTEAFF.

At least ten counts were recorded for this clonotype. The rearrangement uses TRBV12-3 or TRBV12-4 and TRBJ2-7; 7 bases are shared with TRBD1. The CDR3 covers 15 residues. With 7 bases clipped from V and 0 bases from J, the junction kept 9 bases outside the gene matches. CDR3 region: CASTHRQGTSYEQYF. The DNA of the CDR3 is TGTGCCAGCACCCACCGACAGGGAACCTCCTACGAGCAGTACTTC.

The table lists this clonotype with many counts. The chain employs TRBV4-2 and TRBJ1-1, with D uncertain. Germline values: CDR1 LGHNA, CDR2 YNFKEQ. Trimming took 4 bases from V and 0 from J, leaving 12 bases between them. CDR3 length: 15 amino acids. Here the CDR3 reads CASSPSETMNTEAFF. In DNA form, the CDR3 reads TGTGCCAGCAGCCCCTCCGAGACAATGAACACTGAAGCTTTCTTT.

This clonotype was detected ten times or more. The chain joins TRBV27 to TRBJ1-6; no definite D call. From germline, CDR1 is MNHEY and CDR2 SMNVEV (reference sequence). The CDR3 covers 15 residues. Trimming shortened V by 5 bases and J by 0 bases, and 8 bases separated the two germline ends. Written as DNA, the CDR3 is TGTGCCAGCAGTCCCCTGGCCTCCTATAATTCACCCCTCCACTTT. Translated, it gives CASSPLASYNSPLHF.

This clonotype was seen ten or more times. The chain has TRBV6-2 or TRBV6-3 and TRBJ2-7; D gene uncertain. This CDR3 has 11 residues. CDR1 MNHEY and CDR2 SVGEGT come from the germline V gene. With 3 bases removed from V and 3 bases from J, the gap between germline ends came to 3 bases. DNA of the CDR3: TGTGCCAGCAGTTATGTCTACGAGCAGTACTTC. Translating gives CASSYVYEQYF.

This clonotype was counted at least ten times. The CDR3 sequence is CASSRSETYGYTF. In DNA, the CDR3 is TGTGCCAGCTCACGTTCAGAAACCTATGGCTACACCTTC. The V and J genes are TRBV18 and TRBJ1-2; D call uncertain. This CDR3 spans 13 amino acids. The V gene's germline CDR1 is KGHSH and CDR2 LQKENI. Between the trimmed V and J ends, which lost 4 bases and 4 bases, there was a span of 10 bases.

This clonotype has at least ten counts. V gene TRBV20-1 combines with J gene TRBJ1-2, with D unclear. The CDR3 has 12 amino acids. Germline-derived CDR1 and CDR2 are DFQATT and SNEGSKA (reference sequence). V lost 0 bases, J lost 6 bases, and 8 bases lay in between. DNA for the CDR3: TGCAGTGCTAGAGATAGCGGGGATGGCTACACCTTC. Its translation is CSARDSGDGYTF.

The J gene is TRBJ2-1, the V gene TRBV20-1, with 7 bases matching TRBD2. The CDR3 spans 13 residues. Trimming took 5 bases from V and 7 from J; bases not matched to a gene: 8. Germline lookup yields CDR1 DFQATT and CDR2 SNEGSKA (reference sequence). The CDR3 bases are TGCAGTGCTCCAGCGGGGTTTGGGAATGAGCAGTTCTTC. This translates into CSAPAGFGNEQFF.

This clonotype was counted many times. J is TRBJ2-5 and V is TRBV12-3 or TRBV12-4, with a possible D match to TRBD2 (7 bases). The V end was cut by 7 bases, the J end by 5 bases, with 17 bases between. This CDR3 comprises 14 residues. CDR3 loop: CASNWGGGTETQYF. In DNA, the CDR3 is TGTGCCAGCAATTGGGGAGGGGGAACGGAGACCCAGTACTTC.

There are many counts of this clonotype. The chain uses TRBV6-5 and TRBJ2-7; D ambiguous. Germline V lookup: CDR1 MNHEY, CDR2 SVGAGI. Trimming left V 2 bases short and J 6 bases short, with 8 bases between. The CDR3 has 12 residues. The CDR3 nucleotides are TGTGCCAGCAGTTACGCCAAGGGCGAGCAGTACTTC. As protein: CASSYAKGEQYF.

This clonotype was seen repeatedly, ten times or more. The chain recombines TRBV6-1 with TRBJ1-2, with D unclear. The CDR3 length is 14 residues. The V end lost 0 bases, the J end lost 5 bases, and 10 bases lay between the germline ends. Germline CDR1 is MNHNS and CDR2 is SASEGT. CDR3 nucleotides: TGTGCCAGCAGTGAAGCTGACGAGGTGTATGGCTACACCTTC. Translation: CASSEADEVYGYTF.

The rearrangement uses TRBV28 and TRBJ1-1; D remains unclear. CDR1 and CDR2 from the germline V gene are MDHEN and SYDVKM. V lost 7 bases and J 0 bases, leaving 12 bases between the germline ends. This CDR3 is built from 14 residues. CDR3 coding DNA: TGTGCCAGCAACTCCCCGGGCTTGAACACTGAAGCTTTCTTT. This codes for CASNSPGLNTEAFF.

This clonotype was counted ten times or more. The J gene is TRBJ1-5, the V gene TRBV30; D is possibly TRBD1 (6 bases). This CDR3 spans 13 amino acids. Germline V gene sequence: CDR1 GTSNPN, CDR2 SVGIG (reference sequence). The V end was cut by 2 bases, the J end by 5 bases, with 10 bases between. DNA of the CDR3: TGTGCCTGGAGTCGGGGGGCGCATCAGCCCCAGCATTTT. Translating it yields CAWSRGAHQPQHF.

This clonotype was recorded a few times. The chain recombines TRBV18 with TRBJ1-2; 7 positions match TRBD1. The CDR3 spans 12 residues. J was trimmed by 8 bases and V by 5 bases; bases with no gene match: 5. Germline V gene lookup returns CDR1 KGHSH and CDR2 LQKENI. The CDR3 nucleotides are TGTGCCAGCTCAACGGACAGGTCAGGCTACACCTTC. Its protein is CASSTDRSGYTF.

The chain combines TRBV6-5 with TRBJ1-5, with a possible D match to TRBD1 (5 bases). The V end was cut by 4 bases, the J end by 2 bases, with 15 bases between. Germline lookup yields CDR1 MNHEY and CDR2 SVGAGI. This CDR3 comprises 16 residues. The CDR3 DNA follows: TGTGCCAGCAGTTCCTCGCAGGGAGTAGGCAATCAGCCCCAGCATTTT. Translation gives CASSSSQGVGNQPQHF.

There are many counts of this clonotype. The J gene is TRBJ2-2, the V gene TRBV2, with D unresolved. The CDR3 runs 14 residues. CDR1 and CDR2 (germline): SNHLY, FYNNEI. Trimming removed 2 bases at V and 4 bases at J, with 8 bases between. CDR3 protein: CASSEPRFTGELFF. DNA for the CDR3: TGTGCCAGCAGTGAACCCAGGTTCACCGGGGAGCTGTTTTTT. Filled out from reference TRBV2 and TRBJ2-2, the complete variable domain reads EPEVTQTPSHQVTQMGQEVILRCVPISNHLYFYWYRQILGQKVEFLVSFYNNEISEKSEIFDDQFSVERPDGSNFTLKIRSTKLEDSAMYFCASSEPRFTGELFFGEGSRLTVL.

This clonotype has at least ten counts. The rearrangement joins TRBV10-3 to TRBJ1-2; a weak D match, TRBD1 (5 bases). The CDR3 consists of 14 residues. CDR1 ENHRY and CDR2 SYGVKD come from the germline V gene. V lost 5 bases and J 4 bases, leaving 14 bases between the germline ends. The CDR3 DNA reads TGTGCCATCAGTCCCGGGACGGAATCCTATGGCTACACCTTC. Its protein is CAISPGTESYGYTF.

The sample holds many counts of this clonotype. The rearrangement uses TRBV5-1 and TRBJ2-5, with TRBD2 matching over 9 bases. Germline CDR1 is SGHRS and CDR2 is YFSETQ. The CDR3 loop spans 16 amino acids. Trimming took 0 bases from V and 2 from J; bases not matched to a gene: 5. CDR3 in amino acids: CASSLESGGIQETQYF. In DNA, the CDR3 is TGCGCCAGCAGCTTGGAGAGCGGGGGGATACAAGAGACCCAGTACTTC. The variable domain in full, with the rest retrieved from reference TRBV5-1 and TRBJ2-5, is KAGVTQTPRYLIKTRGQQVTLSCSPISGHRSVSWYQQTPGQGLQFLFEYFSETQRNKGNFPGRFSGRQFSNSRSEMNVSTLELGDSALYLCASSLESGGIQETQYFGPGTRLLVL.